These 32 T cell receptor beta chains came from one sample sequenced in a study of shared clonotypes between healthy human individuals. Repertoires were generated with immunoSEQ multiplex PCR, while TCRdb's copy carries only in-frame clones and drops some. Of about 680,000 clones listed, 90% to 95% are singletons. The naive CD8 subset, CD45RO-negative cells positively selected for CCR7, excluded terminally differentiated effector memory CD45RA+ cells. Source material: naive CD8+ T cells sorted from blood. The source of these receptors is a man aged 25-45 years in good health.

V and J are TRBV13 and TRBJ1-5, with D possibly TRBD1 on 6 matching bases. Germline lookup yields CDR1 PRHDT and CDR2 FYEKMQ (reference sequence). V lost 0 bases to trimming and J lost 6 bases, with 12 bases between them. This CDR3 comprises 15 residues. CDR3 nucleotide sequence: TGTGCCAGCAGCTTAGGGGCAGGGGCCGGTCAGCCCCAGCATTTT. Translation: CASSLGAGAGQPQHF.

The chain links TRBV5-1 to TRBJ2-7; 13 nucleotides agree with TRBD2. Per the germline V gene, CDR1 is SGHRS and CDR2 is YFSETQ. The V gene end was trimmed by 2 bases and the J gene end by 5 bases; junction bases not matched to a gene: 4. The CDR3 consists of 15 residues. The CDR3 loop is CASSLGLAGVHEQYF. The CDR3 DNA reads TGCGCCAGCAGCTTAGGACTAGCGGGAGTCCACGAGCAGTACTTC.

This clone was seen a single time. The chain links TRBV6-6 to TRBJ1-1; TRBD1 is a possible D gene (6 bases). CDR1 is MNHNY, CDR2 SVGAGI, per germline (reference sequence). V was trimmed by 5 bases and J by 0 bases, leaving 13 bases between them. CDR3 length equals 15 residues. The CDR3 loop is CASSEDSGMNTEAFF. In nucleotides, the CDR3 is TGTGCCAGCAGTGAGGACAGCGGGATGAACACTGAAGCTTTCTTT.

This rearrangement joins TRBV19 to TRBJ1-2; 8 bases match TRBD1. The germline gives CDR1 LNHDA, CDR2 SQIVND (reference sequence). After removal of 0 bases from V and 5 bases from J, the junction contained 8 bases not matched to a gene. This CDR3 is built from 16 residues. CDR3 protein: CASSIDDRGILYGYTF. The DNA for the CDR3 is TGTGCCAGTAGTATAGACGACAGGGGAATCTTATATGGCTACACCTTC.

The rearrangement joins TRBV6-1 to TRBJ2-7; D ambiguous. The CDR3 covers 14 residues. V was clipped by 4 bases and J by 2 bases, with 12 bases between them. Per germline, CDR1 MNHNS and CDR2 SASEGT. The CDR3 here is CASSGADHTYEQYF. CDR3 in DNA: TGTGCCAGCAGTGGGGCAGATCATACCTACGAGCAGTACTTC.

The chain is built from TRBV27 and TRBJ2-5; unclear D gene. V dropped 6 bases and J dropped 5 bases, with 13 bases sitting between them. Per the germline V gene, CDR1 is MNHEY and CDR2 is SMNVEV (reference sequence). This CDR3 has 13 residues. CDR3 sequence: CASSNFFGETQYF. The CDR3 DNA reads TGTGCCAGCAGCAATTTTTTTGGGGAGACCCAGTACTTC.

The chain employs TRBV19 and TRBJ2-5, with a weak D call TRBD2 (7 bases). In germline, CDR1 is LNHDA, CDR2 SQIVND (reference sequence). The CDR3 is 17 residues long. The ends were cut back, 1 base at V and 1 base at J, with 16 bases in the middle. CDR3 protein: CASSIGAGGGFQETQYF. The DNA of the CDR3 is TGTGCCAGTAGTATAGGAGCGGGCGGGGGCTTCCAAGAGACCCAGTACTTC.

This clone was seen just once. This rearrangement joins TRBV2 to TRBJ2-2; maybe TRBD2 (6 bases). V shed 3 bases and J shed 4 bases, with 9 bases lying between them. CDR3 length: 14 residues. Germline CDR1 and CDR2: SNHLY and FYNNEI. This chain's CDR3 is CASSEGRITGELFF. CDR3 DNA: TGTGCCAGCAGTGAGGGGAGGATCACCGGGGAGCTGTTTTTT.

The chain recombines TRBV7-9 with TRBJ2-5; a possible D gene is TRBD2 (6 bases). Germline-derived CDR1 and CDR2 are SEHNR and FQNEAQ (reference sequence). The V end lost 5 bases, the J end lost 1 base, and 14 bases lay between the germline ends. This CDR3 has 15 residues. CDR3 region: CASSDPPGLQETQYF. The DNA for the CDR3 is TGTGCCAGCAGCGATCCGCCGGGACTCCAAGAGACCCAGTACTTC. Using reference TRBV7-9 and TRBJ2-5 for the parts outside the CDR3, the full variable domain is DTGVSQNPRHKITKRGQNVTFRCDPISEHNRLYWYRQTLGQGPEFLTYFQNEAQLEKSRLLSDRFSAERPKGSFSTLEIQRTEQGDSAMYLCASSDPPGLQETQYFGPGTRLLVL.

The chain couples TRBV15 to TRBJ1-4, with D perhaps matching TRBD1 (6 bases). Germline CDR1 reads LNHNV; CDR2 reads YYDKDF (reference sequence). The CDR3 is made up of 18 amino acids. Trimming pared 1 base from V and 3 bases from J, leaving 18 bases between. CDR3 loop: CATSRGKGGNESNEKLFF. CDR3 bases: TGTGCCACCAGCAGAGGTAAGGGGGGGAATGAATCTAATGAAAAACTGTTTTTT.

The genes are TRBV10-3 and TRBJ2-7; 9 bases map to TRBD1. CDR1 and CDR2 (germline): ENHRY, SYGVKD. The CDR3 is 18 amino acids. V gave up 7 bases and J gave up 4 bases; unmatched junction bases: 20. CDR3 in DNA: TGTGCCATCAATGGAGGGACAGGGAAAAGCAGAAGAGTTTACGAGCAGTACTTC. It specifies CAINGGTGKSRRVYEQYF.

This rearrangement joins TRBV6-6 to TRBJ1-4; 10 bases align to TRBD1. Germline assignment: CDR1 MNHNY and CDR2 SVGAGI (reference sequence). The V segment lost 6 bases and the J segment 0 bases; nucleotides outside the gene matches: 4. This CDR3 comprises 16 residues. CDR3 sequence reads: CASSPDRGPTNEKLFF. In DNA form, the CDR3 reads TGTGCCAGCAGCCCCGACAGGGGGCCAACTAATGAAAAACTGTTTTTT.

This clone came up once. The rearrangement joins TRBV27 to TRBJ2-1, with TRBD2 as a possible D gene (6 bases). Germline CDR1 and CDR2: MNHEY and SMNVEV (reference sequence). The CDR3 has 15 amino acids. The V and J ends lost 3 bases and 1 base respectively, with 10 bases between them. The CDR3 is CASSFSGGSYNEQFF. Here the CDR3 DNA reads TGTGCCAGCAGTTTTAGCGGAGGGTCCTACAATGAGCAGTTCTTC.

CDR3 sequence reads: CASGASSTRISTDTQYF. In DNA form, the CDR3 reads TGTGCTAGCGGGGCTTCCTCAACCCGGATTAGCACAGATACGCAGTATTTT. The V call is TRBV12-5, the J call TRBJ2-3, with D perhaps TRBD1 or TRBD2 (5 bases each). Germline V gives CDR1 LGHNT, CDR2 FRNRAP. Trimming left V 9 bases short and J 0 bases short, with 22 bases between. The CDR3 has 17 residues.

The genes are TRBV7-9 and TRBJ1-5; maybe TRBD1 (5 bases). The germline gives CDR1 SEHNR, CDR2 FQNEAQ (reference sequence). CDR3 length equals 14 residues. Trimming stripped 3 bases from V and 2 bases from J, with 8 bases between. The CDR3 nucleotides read TGTGCCAGCAGCTTCGCCAGGGGCAATCAGCCCCAGCATTTT. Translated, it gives CASSFARGNQPQHF.

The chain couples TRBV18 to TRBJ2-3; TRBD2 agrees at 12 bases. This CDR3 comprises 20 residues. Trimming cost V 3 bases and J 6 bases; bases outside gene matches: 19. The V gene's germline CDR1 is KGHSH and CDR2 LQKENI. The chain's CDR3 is CASSPMTSGRARPLWDTQYF. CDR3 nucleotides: TGTGCCAGCTCACCCATGACTAGCGGGAGAGCTCGGCCTTTGTGGGATACGCAGTATTTT.

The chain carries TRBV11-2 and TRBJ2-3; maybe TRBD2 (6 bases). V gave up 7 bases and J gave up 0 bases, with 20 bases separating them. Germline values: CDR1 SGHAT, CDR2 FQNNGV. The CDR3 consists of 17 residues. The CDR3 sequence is CASNDMGEAPSTDTQYF. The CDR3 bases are TGTGCCAGCAACGATATGGGGGAGGCGCCTAGCACAGATACGCAGTATTTT.

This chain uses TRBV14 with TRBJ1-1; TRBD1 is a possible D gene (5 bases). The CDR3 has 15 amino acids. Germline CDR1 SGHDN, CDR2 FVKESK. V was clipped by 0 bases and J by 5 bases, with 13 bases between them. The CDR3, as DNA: TGTGCCAGCAGCCAAGATGTTTGGGGGGGTACTGAAGCTTTCTTT. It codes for CASSQDVWGGTEAFF.

CDR3 region: CASSLETSGGTDTQYF. CDR3 DNA sequence: TGTGCCAGCAGCTTGGAGACTAGTGGCGGCACAGATACGCAGTATTTT. The rearrangement joins TRBV5-4 to TRBJ2-3; possibly TRBD2 for D (6 bases). The germline gives CDR1 SGHNT, CDR2 YYREEE (reference sequence). The CDR3 contains 16 residues. V was clipped by 0 bases and J by 1 base, with 12 bases between them.

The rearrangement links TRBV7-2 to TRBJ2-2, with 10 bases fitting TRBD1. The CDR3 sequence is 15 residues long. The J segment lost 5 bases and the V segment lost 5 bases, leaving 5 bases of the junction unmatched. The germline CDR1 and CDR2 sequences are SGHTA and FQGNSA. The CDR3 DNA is TGTGCCAGCAGCCCCGGACAGGGGGATACCGGGGAGCTGTTTTTT. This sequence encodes CASSPGQGDTGELFF.

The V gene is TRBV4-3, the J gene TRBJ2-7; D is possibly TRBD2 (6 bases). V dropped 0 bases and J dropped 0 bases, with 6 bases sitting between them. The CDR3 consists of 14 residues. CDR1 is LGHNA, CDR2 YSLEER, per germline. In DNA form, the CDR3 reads TGCGCCAGCAGCCAAGAGGGGGGCTCCTACGAGCAGTACTTC. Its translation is CASSQEGGSYEQYF.

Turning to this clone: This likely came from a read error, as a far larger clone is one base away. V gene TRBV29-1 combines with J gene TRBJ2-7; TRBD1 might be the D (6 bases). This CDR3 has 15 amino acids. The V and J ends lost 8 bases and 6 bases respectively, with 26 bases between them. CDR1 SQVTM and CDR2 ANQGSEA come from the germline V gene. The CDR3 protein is CSIATGTRGKGEQYF. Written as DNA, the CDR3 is TGCAGCATAGCAACCGGGACAAGGGGAAAAGGCGAGCAGTACTTC.

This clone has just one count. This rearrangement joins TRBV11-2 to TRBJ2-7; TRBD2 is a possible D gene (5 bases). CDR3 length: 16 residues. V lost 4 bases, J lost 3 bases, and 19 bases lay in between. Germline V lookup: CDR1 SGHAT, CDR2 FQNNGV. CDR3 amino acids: CASSSLDGISHYEQYF. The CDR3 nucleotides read TGTGCCAGCAGCTCCCTAGACGGGATCTCACACTACGAGCAGTACTTC.

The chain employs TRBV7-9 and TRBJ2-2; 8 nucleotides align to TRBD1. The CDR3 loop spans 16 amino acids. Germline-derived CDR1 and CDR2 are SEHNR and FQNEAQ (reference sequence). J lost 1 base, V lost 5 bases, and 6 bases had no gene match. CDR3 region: CASSPRTGKNTGELFF. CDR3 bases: TGTGCCAGCAGCCCTAGGACAGGGAAGAACACCGGGGAGCTGTTTTTT. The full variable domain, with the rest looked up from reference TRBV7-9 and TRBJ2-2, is DTGVSQNPRHKITKRGQNVTFRCDPISEHNRLYWYRQTLGQGPEFLTYFQNEAQLEKSRLLSDRFSAERPKGSFSTLEIQRTEQGDSAMYLCASSPRTGKNTGELFFGEGSRLTVL.

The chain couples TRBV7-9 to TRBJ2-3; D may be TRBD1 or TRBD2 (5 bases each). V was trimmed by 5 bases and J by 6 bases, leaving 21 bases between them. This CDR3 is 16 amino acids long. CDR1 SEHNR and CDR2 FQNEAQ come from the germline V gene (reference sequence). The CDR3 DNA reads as TGTGCCAGCAGCGGGGGACCAGAGAACACATGGGATACGCAGTATTTT. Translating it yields CASSGGPENTWDTQYF. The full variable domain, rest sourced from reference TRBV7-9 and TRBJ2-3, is DTGVSQNPRHKITKRGQNVTFRCDPISEHNRLYWYRQTLGQGPEFLTYFQNEAQLEKSRLLSDRFSAERPKGSFSTLEIQRTEQGDSAMYLCASSGGPENTWDTQYFGPGTRLTVL.

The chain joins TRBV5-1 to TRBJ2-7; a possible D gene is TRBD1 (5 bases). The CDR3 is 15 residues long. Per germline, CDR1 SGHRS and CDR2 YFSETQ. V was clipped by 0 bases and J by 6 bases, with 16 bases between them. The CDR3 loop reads CASSLAQGSRSEQYF. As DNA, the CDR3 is TGCGCCAGCAGCTTGGCCCAGGGTTCCCGGTCCGAGCAGTACTTC.

CDR3 region: CASSERDSQYEQYF. As DNA, the CDR3 is TGTGCCAGCAGTGAGAGGGACTCTCAATACGAGCAGTACTTC. The chain recombines TRBV6-5 with TRBJ2-7, with a weak D call TRBD2 (6 bases). CDR1 MNHEY and CDR2 SVGAGI come from the germline V gene. Trimming pared 5 bases from V and 4 bases from J, leaving 15 bases between. There are 14 residues in the CDR3.

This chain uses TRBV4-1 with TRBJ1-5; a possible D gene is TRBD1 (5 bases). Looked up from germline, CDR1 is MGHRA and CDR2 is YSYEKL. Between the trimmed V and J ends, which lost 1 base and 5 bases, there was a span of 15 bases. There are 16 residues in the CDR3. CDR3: CASSQVGGAYYQPQHF. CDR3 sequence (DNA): TGCGCCAGCAGCCAAGTGGGAGGGGCCTACTATCAGCCCCAGCATTTT.

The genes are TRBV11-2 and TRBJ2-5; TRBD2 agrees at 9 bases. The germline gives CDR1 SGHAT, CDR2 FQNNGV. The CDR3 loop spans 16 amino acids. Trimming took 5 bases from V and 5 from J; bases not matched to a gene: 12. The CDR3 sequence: CASSIGTSSFWETQYF. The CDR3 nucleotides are TGTGCCAGCAGCATTGGGACTAGCTCGTTCTGGGAGACCCAGTACTTC.

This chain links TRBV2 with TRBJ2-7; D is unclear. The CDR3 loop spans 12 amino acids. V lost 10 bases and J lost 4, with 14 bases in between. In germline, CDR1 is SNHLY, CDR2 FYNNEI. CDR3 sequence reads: CATLDAFYEQYF. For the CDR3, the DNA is TGTGCCACTCTAGATGCCTTTTACGAGCAGTACTTC.

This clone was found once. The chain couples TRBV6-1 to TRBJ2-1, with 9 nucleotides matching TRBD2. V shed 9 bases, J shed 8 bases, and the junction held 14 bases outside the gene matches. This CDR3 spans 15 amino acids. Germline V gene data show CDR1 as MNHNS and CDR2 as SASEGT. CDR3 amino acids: CASCQSSGIADEQFF. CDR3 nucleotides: TGTGCCAGTTGTCAATCTAGCGGGATAGCCGATGAGCAGTTCTTC.

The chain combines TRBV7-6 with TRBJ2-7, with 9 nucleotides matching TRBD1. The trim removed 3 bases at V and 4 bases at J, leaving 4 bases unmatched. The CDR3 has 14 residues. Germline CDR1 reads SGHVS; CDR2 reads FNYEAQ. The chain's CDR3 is CASSFNRGQYEQYF. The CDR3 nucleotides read TGTGCCAGCAGCTTTAACAGGGGGCAGTACGAGCAGTACTTC.